A selection of T cell receptor beta chains follows, all from one sample in a study of blood T cells in healthy people across ages. MiXCR, applied by TCRdb to the 5' RACE reads, yields one record per CDR3 protein. Of around 1,000,000 distinct CDR3 sequences detected, approximately 38% appear once; the ten largest clones hold around 14%. Sequenced input: blood. The source is a man between 18 and 35 years old in good health. Both conserved end residues are part of each CDR3. The D gene is left open where the match is weak. Clone size is shown for a subset of rows, as once, few, many or a class of expanded clone.

>TRBD1|TRBV7-2|TRBJ2-1|-
CASSLGRQGFNEQFF
TGTGCCAGCAGCTTAGGGAGACAGGGGTTTAATGAGCAGTTCTTC
>-|TRBV6-2/TRBV6-3|TRBJ2-3|-
CASIKTSTDTQYF
TGTGCCAGCATCAAGACGAGCACAGATACGCAGTATTTT
>-|TRBV21-1|TRBJ1-2|-
CASNQTDVCGYTF
TGTGCCAGCAACCAGACAGACGTCTGTGGCTACACCTTC
>TRBD2|TRBV20-1|TRBJ2-3|few
CSARTSGGVPSTDTQYF
TGCAGTGCTAGGACTAGCGGGGGTGTTCCTAGCACAGATACGCAGTATTTT
>-|TRBV18|TRBJ2-1|-
CASSPRQDSSYNEQFF
TGTGCCAGCTCACCACGGCAGGATAGCTCCTACAATGAGCAGTTCTTC
>-|TRBV29-1|TRBJ1-5|many
CSVETNSNQPQHF
TGCAGCGTTGAAACTAATAGCAATCAGCCCCAGCATTTT
>TRBD1|TRBV5-6|TRBJ2-7|-
CASSFSPGGVVEQYF
TGTGCCAGCAGCTTTAGCCCAGGGGGTGTCGTCGAGCAGTACTTC
>-|TRBV11-1|TRBJ2-1|few
CASSEVDEQFF
TGTGCCAGCAGCGAGGTAGATGAGCAGTTCTTC
>TRBD2|TRBV13|TRBJ2-1|-
CASSPPSGGAGNEQFF
TGTGCCAGCAGCCCTCCTAGCGGGGGGGCCGGGAATGAGCAGTTCTTC
>-|TRBV12-3/TRBV12-4|TRBJ1-5|few
CASSLGLQGRPQHF
TGTGCCAGCAGTTTGGGGCTCCAGGGACGGCCCCAGCATTTT
>TRBD2|TRBV6-5|TRBJ2-5|-
CASRDSGLAGGETQYF
TGTGCCAGCAGGGACTCGGGACTAGCGGGAGGAGAGACCCAGTACTTC
>-|TRBV12-3/TRBV12-4|TRBJ1-1|many
CASSLSRVVREESVGTTNTEAFF
TGTGCCAGCAGTTTATCCCGAGTAGTGAGGGAAGAGAGTGTCGGGACAACAAACACTGAAGCTTTCTTT
>TRBD2|TRBV5-6|TRBJ2-7|-
CASSPREGGSYNEQYF
TGTGCCAGCAGCCCCCGGGAGGGCGGCTCCTACAATGAGCAGTACTTC
>TRBD1|TRBV12-5|TRBJ2-3|-
CASGLGQGGADTQYF
TGTGCTAGTGGTTTGGGACAGGGGGGCGCAGATACGCAGTATTTT
>-|TRBV4-3|TRBJ2-3|-
CASSPAFGVDTQYF
TGCGCCAGCAGCCCCGCCTTCGGGGTAGATACGCAGTATTTT
>TRBD1|TRBV7-2|TRBJ1-2|few
CASSVDRGRLGGYTF
TGTGCCAGCAGCGTAGACAGGGGGCGGTTGGGTGGCTACACCTTC
>-|TRBV5-1|TRBJ2-7|few
CASSWDLGSSYEQYF
TGCGCCAGCAGCTGGGACCTAGGCAGCTCCTACGAGCAGTACTTC
>-|TRBV20-1|TRBJ1-4|few
CSARPSGTTNEKLFF
TGCAGTGCTAGACCCTCAGGAACAACTAATGAAAAACTGTTTTTT